One sample yielded the 10 T cell receptor beta chains listed below, sequenced in a study of blood T cell repertoires in COVID-19. Clones were sequenced by immunoSEQ multiplex PCR, and TCRdb holds only the in-frame ones, with some missing. The data hold 100,000 to 150,000 clones, with around 81% observed a single time. Sequenced input: peripheral blood. These receptors were taken from a young man with COVID-19, enrolled during active disease.

With respect to this clone: This sample also contains other DNA sequences that code for the same CDR3. J is TRBJ1-3 and V is TRBV6-6; TRBD1 aligns across 9 bases. The junction had 5 bases not matched to a gene; V was cut back by 4 bases and J by 4 bases. Germline V gene data show CDR1 as MNHNY and CDR2 as SVGAGI (reference sequence). The length of the CDR3 is 15 residues. CDR3 nucleotides: TGTGCCAGCAGTTTACAGGGGGCAAGAGGAAACACCATATATTTT. It encodes CASSLQGARGNTIYF.

V gene TRBV4-1 combines with J gene TRBJ2-4; 8 nucleotides align to TRBD2. Germline CDR1 is MGHRA and CDR2 is YSYEKL. The CDR3 covers 13 residues. Trimming cost V 4 bases and J 5 bases; bases outside gene matches: 1. CDR3 residues: CASSLSGENIQYF. CDR3 sequence (DNA): TGCGCCAGCAGCCTTAGCGGGGAAAACATTCAGTACTTC.

This clone occurred once. The gene calls are TRBV11-2 and TRBJ2-5; no clear D. This CDR3 is built from 11 residues. In germline, CDR1 is SGHAT, CDR2 FQNNGV. V lost 8 bases to trimming and J lost 4 bases, with 8 bases between them. Written as DNA, the CDR3 is TGTGCCAGCCTCCTCCGAGAGACCCAGTACTTC. This codes for CASLLRETQYF. Full variable domain (remainder filled in from reference TRBV11-2 and TRBJ2-5): EAGVAQSPRYKIIEKRQSVAFWCNPISGHATLYWYQQILGQGPKLLIQFQNNGVVDDSQLPKDRFSAERLKGVDSTLKIQPAKLEDSAVYLCASLLRETQYFGPGTRLLVL.

The chain links TRBV6-5 to TRBJ2-1; 8 bases are shared with TRBD1. This CDR3 comprises 16 residues. Germline CDR1 is MNHEY and CDR2 is SVGAGI. Trimming at V came to 0 bases and at J to 7 bases, leaving 8 bases not matched to a gene. The CDR3 region is CASSYSAGTGGNEQFF. The CDR3 nucleotides read TGTGCCAGCAGTTACTCGGCCGGGACAGGTGGGAATGAGCAGTTCTTC.

The chain links TRBV7-2 to TRBJ2-7; tentatively, D is TRBD1 (6 bases). Germline CDR1 is SGHTA and CDR2 is FQGNSA. With 4 bases removed from V and 6 bases from J, the gap between germline ends came to 13 bases. CDR3 size: 13 residues. For the CDR3, the DNA is TGTGCCAGCAGCTCCTACAGGGAAGGCGAGCAGTACTTC. Its protein is CASSSYREGEQYF.

The rearrangement uses TRBV5-1 and TRBJ1-2; maybe TRBD1 (6 bases). CDR3 length: 17 residues. The V gene lost 4 bases and the J gene lost 0 bases, with 19 bases spanning the gap. CDR1 is SGHRS and CDR2 is YFSETQ in the germline V gene. CDR3 nucleotide sequence: TGCGCCAGCAGCGCCGGACAGTCGGGGTTAGCTAACTATGGCTACACCTTC. Translating gives CASSAGQSGLANYGYTF.

The chain employs TRBV12-5 and TRBJ2-3, with D possibly being TRBD2 (5 bases). Germline V gene lookup returns CDR1 LGHNT and CDR2 FRNRAP. The CDR3 loop spans 18 amino acids. The germline V and J ends were trimmed by 5 bases and 6 bases, with 27 bases remaining between them. The CDR3 DNA follows: TGTGCTAGTGGTCGACGAGGTCGCCTAGCAGTTCTACCGGATACGCAGTATTTT. It encodes CASGRRGRLAVLPDTQYF.

The V gene is TRBV10-2, the J gene TRBJ2-1; the D gene is possibly TRBD1 (6 bases). This CDR3 spans 15 amino acids. CDR1 and CDR2 from the germline V gene are WSHSY and SAAADI. Deletions cut 5 bases from V and 8 bases from J, with 19 bases between. In nucleotides, the CDR3 is TGCGCCAGCAGTCTGGGACATGGGTTTATGCATGAGCAGTTCTTC. It encodes CASSLGHGFMHEQFF.

The J gene is TRBJ1-6, the V gene TRBV2, with a possible D match to TRBD1 (5 bases). Germline V gene sequence: CDR1 SNHLY, CDR2 FYNNEI. Trimming pared 4 bases from V and 6 bases from J, leaving 13 bases between. CDR3 size: 15 residues. The chain's CDR3 is CASSVGQGSNSPLHF. The CDR3 DNA reads as TGTGCCAGCAGTGTCGGGCAGGGCAGTAATTCACCCCTCCACTTT.

The J gene is TRBJ1-4, the V gene TRBV29-1, with TRBD1 identical over 7 bases. In germline, CDR1 is SQVTM, CDR2 ANQGSEA. CDR3 size: 15 residues. The junction had 11 bases not matched to a gene; V was cut back by 6 bases and J by 4 bases. CDR3 coding DNA: TGCAGCGTCCGAGAGGGGACAGCCTTTAATGAAAAACTGTTTTTT. This gives the protein CSVREGTAFNEKLFF.